This T cell receptor (beta chain) stems from a study of identical twins. This clonotype occurred many times. Its antigen is still unknown. Study observations and caveats: Excess sharing by twins proved weaker in beta out-of-frame sequences. Cross-sectional statistics underpinned the conclusions; the same donors were not followed.

Germline V gene data show CDR1 as SGHRS and CDR2 as YFSETQ. The CDR3 totals 17 residues. V trimming: 3 bases; J trimming: 2 bases; junction bases outside the gene matches: 7. TCRdb fed the 5' RACE reads into MiXCR, producing one record per CDR3 protein. The sample shows approximately 1.8 million distinct CDR3 sequences, 32% of them seen only once. This sequence was found in a newborn girl in good health. Sequencing input: cord blood. V and J are TRBV5-1 and TRBJ2-3; 12 bases are a match to TRBD2. In DNA form, the CDR3 reads TGCGCCAGCAGCTCCTCCACTAGCGGGAGGCCCACAGATACGCAGTATTTT. As protein: CASSSSTSGRPTDTQYF.